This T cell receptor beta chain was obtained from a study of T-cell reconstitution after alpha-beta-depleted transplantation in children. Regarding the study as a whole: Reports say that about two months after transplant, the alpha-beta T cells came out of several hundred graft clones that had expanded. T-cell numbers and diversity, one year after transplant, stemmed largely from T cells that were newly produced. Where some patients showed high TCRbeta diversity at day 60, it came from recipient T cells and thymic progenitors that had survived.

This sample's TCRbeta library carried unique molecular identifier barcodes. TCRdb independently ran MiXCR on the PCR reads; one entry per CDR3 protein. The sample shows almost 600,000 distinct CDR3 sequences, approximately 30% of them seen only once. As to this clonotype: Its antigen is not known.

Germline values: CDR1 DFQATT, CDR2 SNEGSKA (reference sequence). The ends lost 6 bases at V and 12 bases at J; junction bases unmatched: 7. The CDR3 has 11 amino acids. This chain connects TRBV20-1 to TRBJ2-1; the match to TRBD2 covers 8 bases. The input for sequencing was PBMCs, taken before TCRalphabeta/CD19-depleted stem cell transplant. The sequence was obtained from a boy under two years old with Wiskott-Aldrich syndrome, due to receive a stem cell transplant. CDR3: CSAPGLVGQFF. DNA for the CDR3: TGCAGTGCCCCGGGACTAGTGGGGCAGTTCTTC.